The sequence of this T cell receptor beta chain was determined in a study of T cell repertoires in cytomegalovirus infection. About the study: Public TCR beta signatures marked donors with CMV infection and the matching HLA.

TCRdb ran MiXCR on the reads and lists one entry per CDR3 protein. The sample has 750,000 to 950,000 distinct CDR3 sequences, 25% to 30% seen once. V shed 4 bases, J shed 8 bases, and the junction held 5 bases outside the gene matches. This CDR3 has 13 residues. In germline, CDR1 is LGHNA, CDR2 YNFKEQ. Study results and caveats: There were HLA-C-restricted CMV-specific TCR beta clonotypes dominating the ex vivo response.

With regard to this clonotype: Its antigen remains unknown.

Material: cultured CD8+ T cells from PBMCs, obtained from culture after CMV antigen stimulation. This sequence originates from a human donor in good health (CMV status not recorded). Some clones in this sample may be carry-over from other donors' samples. This chain connects TRBV4-2 to TRBJ1-1, with TRBD1 matching 9 bases. As DNA, the CDR3 is TGTGCCAGCAGCCCGACAGGGGGATACGAAGCTTTCTTT. It translates to CASSPTGGYEAFF.